A selection of T cell receptor beta chains follows, all from one sample in a study of shared clonotypes between healthy human individuals. Produced via immunoSEQ multiplex PCR; TCRdb's table is partial and in-frame only. The repertoire holds around 240,000 clones, with approximately 70% as singletons. What was sequenced was memory CD4+ T cells sorted from blood. Receptors were obtained from a man younger than 40 in good health. Both conserved end residues are part of each CDR3. D genes are given only for firm matches. The listing skips clone size in some rows; elsewhere it reads once, few, many or a size class.

>TRBV4-2|TRBJ2-7|once|TRBD2
CASSQDLQGLAVNEQYF
TGTGCCAGCAGCCAAGATCTTCAGGGACTAGCGGTTAACGAGCAGTACTTC
>TRBV19|TRBJ2-7|-|TRBD2
CASSPGLAAIAYEQYF
TGTGCCAGTAGCCCGGGACTAGCGGCAATAGCTTACGAGCAGTACTTC
>TRBV29-1|TRBJ2-7|-|TRBD2
CSVEEGALAGDSEQYF
TGCAGCGTTGAAGAGGGAGCCCTAGCGGGAGATTCCGAGCAGTACTTC
>TRBV7-2|TRBJ2-1|-|TRBD2
CASSFPAGGYNEQFF
TGTGCCAGCAGCTTTCCGGCGGGAGGGTACAATGAGCAGTTCTTC
>TRBV29-1|TRBJ1-2|-|-
CSVGLAYGYTF
TGCAGCGTTGGGCTAGCCTATGGCTACACCTTC
>TRBV6-1|TRBJ2-1|-|TRBD1
CASSEAPGQGSSYNEQFF
TGTGCCAGCAGTGAAGCGCCGGGACAGGGGAGCTCCTACAATGAGCAGTTCTTC
>TRBV4-1|TRBJ2-1|-|TRBD2
CASSQEVTSGLGNEQFF
TGCGCCAGCAGCCAAGAAGTCACTAGCGGGCTTGGCAATGAGCAGTTCTTC
>TRBV5-1|TRBJ1-2|-|-
CASSFVGQSPLYGYTF
TGCGCCAGCAGCTTCGTAGGACAGTCTCCACTCTATGGCTACACCTTC
>TRBV21-1|TRBJ2-4|once|-
CASSKASAKNIQYF
TGTGCCAGCAGCAAAGCGTCAGCCAAAAACATTCAGTACTTC
>TRBV5-6|TRBJ2-1|-|-
CASTLTGGMSYNEQFF
TGTGCCAGCACCTTAACAGGCGGAATGTCCTACAATGAGCAGTTCTTC
>TRBV7-8|TRBJ2-7|-|TRBD2
CASSSRLAGGYEQYF
TGTGCCAGCAGCTCCCGACTAGCGGGAGGGTACGAGCAGTACTTC
>TRBV7-2|TRBJ2-3|few|TRBD2
CASSKGGSSADTQYF
TGTGCCAGCAGCAAGGGCGGGAGCTCGGCAGATACGCAGTATTTT
>TRBV6-1|TRBJ2-1|-|TRBD2
CASSENSGTTPREQFF
TGTGCCAGCAGTGAAAATTCCGGGACTACCCCTCGGGAGCAGTTCTTC
>TRBV7-2|TRBJ2-3|-|TRBD2
CASSLGLAGLTDTQYF
TGTGCCAGCAGCTTAGGACTAGCGGGACTCACAGATACGCAGTATTTT
>TRBV28|TRBJ2-7|-|TRBD1
CASSTTGGYEQYF
TGTGCCAGCAGTACGACAGGGGGCTACGAGCAGTACTTC
>TRBV11-2|TRBJ1-5|few|-
CASSSNSNQPQHF
TGTGCCAGCAGCTCTAATAGCAATCAGCCCCAGCATTTT
>TRBV29-1|TRBJ1-4|few|-
CSGRDAREKLFF
TGCAGCGGCCGGGACGCCCGAGAAAAACTGTTTTTT
>TRBV29-1|TRBJ2-5|-|TRBD2
CSVGASGSSGETQYF
TGCAGCGTTGGGGCTAGCGGGAGCTCGGGTGAGACCCAGTACTTC
>TRBV6-5|TRBJ1-4|-|-
CASSEMAGAPFF
TGTGCCAGCAGTGAAATGGCGGGGGCCCCGTTTTTT
>TRBV7-3|TRBJ2-1|-|-
CASSPTGGVLGEQFF
TGTGCCAGCAGCCCTACTGGGGGAGTCCTGGGTGAGCAGTTCTTC
>TRBV30|TRBJ2-1|-|TRBD2
CAWSAGGNEQFF
TGTGCCTGGAGTGCGGGAGGCAATGAGCAGTTCTTC
>TRBV9|TRBJ2-1|-|TRBD2
CASSPIGLAGSNEQFF
TGTGCCAGCAGCCCCATTGGACTAGCGGGATCCAATGAGCAGTTCTTC
>TRBV19|TRBJ2-2|once|-
CAGSGQPINTGELFF
TGTGCCGGATCGGGACAACCTATCAACACCGGGGAGCTGTTTTTT
>TRBV5-1|TRBJ1-1|-|TRBD1
CASSSGQGDLNTEAFF
TGCGCCAGCAGCTCCGGACAGGGAGACCTGAACACTGAAGCTTTCTTT
>TRBV5-1|TRBJ1-1|-|TRBD1
CASSWGQAKNTEAFF
TGCGCCAGCAGCTGGGGACAGGCGAAGAACACTGAAGCTTTCTTT
>TRBV6-1|TRBJ1-1|-|-
CASTTEMNTEAFF
TGTGCCAGCACAACTGAAATGAACACTGAAGCTTTCTTT
>TRBV10-1|TRBJ2-5|-|-
CASSDAGRGQYF
TGCGCCAGCAGTGACGCCGGACGGGGCCAGTACTTC
>TRBV11-2|TRBJ2-5|few|-
CASSLDLQEGETQYF
TGTGCCAGCAGCTTAGATCTTCAGGAGGGGGAGACCCAGTACTTC